This TCR beta chain was retrieved from a study of T cells after yellow fever vaccination. Broader study findings: Reappearance after the booster was seen for most primary-vaccination clones, at 95% to 98% CD4 and more than 80% CD8. Contamination of FACS-sorted repertoires by abundant clonotypes from the bulk population could occur.

This clonotype appeared many times. Its antigen is undetermined. One entry per CDR3 protein results from TCRdb running MiXCR on the 5' RACE reads. The sample consists of around 530,000 distinct CDR3 sequences, 17% of them appearing once. Germline CDR1 SGHAT, CDR2 FQNNGV. Trimming took off 6 bases at V and 7 bases at J, with 13 bases between the two ends. The length of the CDR3 is 13 residues. The specimen was PBMCs, collected roughly 5 days after the first yellow fever vaccination. The chain employs TRBV11-2 and TRBJ2-1; D may be TRBD2 (5 bases). This receptor was obtained from a man between 18 and 35 years old who received the YFV17D yellow fever vaccine. The CDR3 DNA is TGTGCCAGCAGTCTCGGACTTCAAAATGAGCAGTTCTTC. Its protein is CASSLGLQNEQFF.